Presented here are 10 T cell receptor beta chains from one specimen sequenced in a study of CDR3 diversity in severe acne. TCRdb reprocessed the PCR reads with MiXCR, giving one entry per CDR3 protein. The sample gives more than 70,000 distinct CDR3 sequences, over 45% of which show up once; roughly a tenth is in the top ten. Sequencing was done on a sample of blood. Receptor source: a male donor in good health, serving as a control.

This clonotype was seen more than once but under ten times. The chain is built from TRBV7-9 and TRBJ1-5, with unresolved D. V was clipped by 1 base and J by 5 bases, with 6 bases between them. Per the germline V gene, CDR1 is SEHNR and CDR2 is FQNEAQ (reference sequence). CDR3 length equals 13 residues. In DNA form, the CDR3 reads TGTGCCAGCAGCTTAGGGTTTGATCAGCCCCAGCATTTT. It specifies CASSLGFDQPQHF. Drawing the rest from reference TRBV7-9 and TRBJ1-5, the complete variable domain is DTGVSQNPRHKITKRGQNVTFRCDPISEHNRLYWYRQTLGQGPEFLTYFQNEAQLEKSRLLSDRFSAERPKGSFSTLEIQRTEQGDSAMYLCASSLGFDQPQHFGDGTRLSIL.

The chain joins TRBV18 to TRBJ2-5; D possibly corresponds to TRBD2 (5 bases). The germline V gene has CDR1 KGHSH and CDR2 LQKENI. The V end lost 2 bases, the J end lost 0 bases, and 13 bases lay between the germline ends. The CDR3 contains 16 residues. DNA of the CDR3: TGTGCCAGCTCACCAGACTACTCCCGGTACCAAGAGACCCAGTACTTC. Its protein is CASSPDYSRYQETQYF.

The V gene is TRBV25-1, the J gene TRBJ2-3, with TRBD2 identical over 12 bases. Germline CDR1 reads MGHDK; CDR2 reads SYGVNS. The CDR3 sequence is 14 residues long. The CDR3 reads CVTSTSGRADTQYF. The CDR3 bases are TGTGTCACCTCGACTAGCGGGAGAGCAGATACGCAGTATTTT.

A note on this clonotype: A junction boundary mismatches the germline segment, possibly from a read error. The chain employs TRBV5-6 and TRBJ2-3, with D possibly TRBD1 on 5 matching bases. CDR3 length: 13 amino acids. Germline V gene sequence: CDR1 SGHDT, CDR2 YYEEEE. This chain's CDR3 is CPSSRTRIDTQYF. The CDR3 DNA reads TGCCCCAGCAGTCGGACACGGATAGATACGCAGTATTTT. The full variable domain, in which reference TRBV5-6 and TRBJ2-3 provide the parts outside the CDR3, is DAGVTQSPTHLIKTRGQQVTLRCSPKSGHDTVSWYQQALGQGPQFIFQYYEEEERQRGNFPDRFSGHQFPNYSSELNVNALLLGDSALYLCPSSRTRIDTQYFGPGTRLTVL.

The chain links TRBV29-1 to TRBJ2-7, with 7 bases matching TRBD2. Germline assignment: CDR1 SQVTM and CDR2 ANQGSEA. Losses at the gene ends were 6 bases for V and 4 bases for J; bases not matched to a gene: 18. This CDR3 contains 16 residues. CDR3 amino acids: CSVLPPLAEGFYEQYF. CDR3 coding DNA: TGCAGCGTCCTACCTCCCCTAGCGGAGGGATTTTACGAGCAGTACTTC.

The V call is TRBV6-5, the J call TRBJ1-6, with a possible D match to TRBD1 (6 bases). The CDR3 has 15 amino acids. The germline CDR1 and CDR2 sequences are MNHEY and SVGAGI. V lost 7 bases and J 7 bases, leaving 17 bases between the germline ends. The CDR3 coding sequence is TGTGCCAGCACTCTACAGGGTCCGATCAATTCACCCCTCCACTTT. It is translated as CASTLQGPINSPLHF.

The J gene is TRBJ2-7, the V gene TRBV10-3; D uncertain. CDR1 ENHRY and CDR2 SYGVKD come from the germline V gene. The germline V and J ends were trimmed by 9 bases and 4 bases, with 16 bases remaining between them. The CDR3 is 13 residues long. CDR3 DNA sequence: TGTGCCATTCACTCGAGTGTCCCTTACGAGCAGTACTTC. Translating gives CAIHSSVPYEQYF.

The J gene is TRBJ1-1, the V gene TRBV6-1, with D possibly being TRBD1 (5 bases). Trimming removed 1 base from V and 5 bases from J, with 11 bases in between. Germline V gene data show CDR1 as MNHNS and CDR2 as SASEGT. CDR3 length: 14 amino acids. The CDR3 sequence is CASSEGAGYTEAFF. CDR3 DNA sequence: TGTGCCAGCAGTGAAGGTGCAGGGTATACTGAAGCTTTCTTT.

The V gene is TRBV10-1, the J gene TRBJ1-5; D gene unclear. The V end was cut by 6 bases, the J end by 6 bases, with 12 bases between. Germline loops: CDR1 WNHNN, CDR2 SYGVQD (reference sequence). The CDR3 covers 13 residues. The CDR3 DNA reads TGCGCCAGCAGAGGGCCTGATAGTCAGCCCCAGCATTTT. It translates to CASRGPDSQPQHF.

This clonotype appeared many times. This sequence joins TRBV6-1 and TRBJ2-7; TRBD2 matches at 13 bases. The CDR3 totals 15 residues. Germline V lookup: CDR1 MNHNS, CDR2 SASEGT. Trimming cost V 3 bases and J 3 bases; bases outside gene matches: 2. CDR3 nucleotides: TGTGCCAGCAGTGAGAGGACTAGCGGGAGCTACGAGCAGTACTTC. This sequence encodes CASSERTSGSYEQYF.